Listed below are T cell receptor beta chains from one sample, sequenced in a study of radiotherapy plus CTLA-4 blockade in lung cancer. TCRdb's table, derived via immunoSEQ multiplex PCR, lists solely in-frame clones and lacks some. The repertoire holds around 59,000 clones, with approximately 67% as singletons. The sequencing here drew on peripheral blood, taken from a patient treated with radiotherapy plus ipilimumab. These receptors all come from a human donor with non-small cell lung cancer whose response to radiotherapy plus ipilimumab could not be evaluated. Both conserved end residues are part of each CDR3. The order of the fields is CDR3 length, clone size, D gene, V gene, J gene, CDR3 protein, CDR3 DNA. The D gene is left open where the match is weak. Some rows have no size entry. The others give once, few or many, or a class for an expanded clone.

>14|.|TRBD1|TRBV28|TRBJ1-6
CASRTTGGNSPLHF
TGTGCCAGCAGGACGACAGGGGGCAATTCACCCCTCCACTTT
>17|.|.|TRBV27|TRBJ2-4
CASSPGGTPLAKNIQYF
TGTGCCAGCAGTCCCGGGGGGACACCACTAGCCAAAAACATTCAGTACTTC
>17|.|TRBD2|TRBV5-8|TRBJ2-3
CASSTGLAGGLTDTQYF
TGTGCCAGCAGCACGGGACTAGCGGGGGGGCTTACAGATACGCAGTATTTT
>16|.|TRBD1|TRBV12-5|TRBJ1-2
CASGSSPGQGAVGYTF
TGTGCTAGTGGCTCATCCCCGGGACAGGGGGCTGTTGGCTACACCTTC
>15|.|TRBD1|TRBV10-1|TRBJ2-5
CASSLDRGQGETQYF
TGCGCCAGCAGCTTAGACAGGGGGCAAGGAGAGACCCAGTACTTC
>15|few|TRBD2|TRBV6-1|TRBJ2-5
CASRKQAGEQETQYF
TGTGCCAGCAGGAAACAAGCGGGGGAGCAAGAGACCCAGTACTTC
>11|once|.|TRBV6-5|TRBJ1-5
CASGLQGEEHF
TGTGCCAGCGGGTTACAGGGTGAAGAGCATTTT
>13|.|.|TRBV27|TRBJ1-1
CASSLLGRGEAFF
TGTGCCAGCAGTTTATTGGGGAGGGGTGAAGCTTTCTTT
>15|.|.|TRBV4-1|TRBJ1-5
CASSQEVTSDQPQHF
TGCGCCAGCAGCCAAGAGGTTACGAGCGATCAGCCCCAGCATTTT
>12|.|.|TRBV9|TRBJ1-1
CASGFLNTEAFF
TGTGCCAGCGGCTTTCTGAACACTGAAGCTTTCTTT
>14|few|.|TRBV9|TRBJ1-4
CASSVGQDNEKLFF
TGTGCCAGCAGCGTAGGGCAGGATAATGAAAAACTGTTTTTT
>19|.|TRBD2|TRBV5-4|TRBJ2-2
CASSGQPSDAGRGTGELFF
TGTGCCAGCAGCGGGCAACCATCGGACGCTGGGAGGGGTACCGGGGAGCTGTTTTTT
>14|.|.|TRBV19|TRBJ1-2
CASSIRESSYGYTF
TGTGCCAGTAGTATTAGGGAGTCCTCCTATGGCTACACCTTC
>14|.|.|TRBV7-3|TRBJ1-1
CASSPSRSLDGAFF
TGTGCCAGCAGCCCTAGTAGATCCCTCGATGGAGCTTTCTTT
>13|.|.|TRBV10-3|TRBJ2-2
CAIKGVHTGELFF
TGTGCCATCAAAGGGGTTCACACCGGGGAGCTGTTTTTT
>15|few|.|TRBV11-2|TRBJ1-2
CASSLGRTAMDGYTF
TGTGCCAGCAGCTTAGGACGGACAGCTATGGATGGCTACACCTTC
>11|once|.|TRBV25-1|TRBJ1-1
CATGIDTEAFF
TGTGCCACGGGAATCGACACTGAAGCTTTCTTT
>17|few|TRBD1|TRBV2|TRBJ1-2
CASSESGDRGFVVGYTF
TGTGCCAGCAGTGAGTCGGGAGACAGGGGATTCGTGGTTGGCTACACCTTC
>11|.|.|TRBV6-5|TRBJ1-1
CASGANTEAFF
TGTGCCAGCGGAGCAAACACTGAAGCTTTCTTT
>17|.|.|TRBV5-1|TRBJ2-4
CASSQEYRSGAKNIQYF
TGCGCCAGCAGCCAAGAATACCGCTCGGGGGCCAAAAACATTCAGTACTTC
>14|.|TRBD2|TRBV7-2|TRBJ2-2
CASRPGLATGELFF
TGTGCCAGCAGACCCGGACTAGCAACCGGGGAGCTGTTTTTT
>15|few|.|TRBV6-5|TRBJ1-2
CASRVPGARGYGYTF
TGTGCCAGCAGGGTCCCAGGGGCGAGGGGGTATGGCTACACCTTC
>15|once|.|TRBV11-2|TRBJ2-2
CASSLVMLNTGELFF
TGTGCCAGCAGCTTAGTTATGTTGAACACCGGGGAGCTGTTTTTT
>14|.|.|TRBV27|TRBJ2-1
CASSLQVSYNEQFF
TGTGCCAGCAGTTTACAGGTCTCGTACAATGAGCAGTTCTTC
>18|.|TRBD2|TRBV14|TRBJ2-3
CASSQETSGGALTDTQYF
TGTGCCAGCAGCCAAGAGACTAGCGGGGGGGCCTTAACAGATACGCAGTATTTT
>20|.|.|TRBV27|TRBJ2-6
CASSSILTDSISSGANVLTF
TGTGCCAGCAGTTCTATTTTGACAGACTCGATTTCCTCTGGGGCCAACGTCCTGACTTTC
>15|.|TRBD2|TRBV29-1|TRBJ2-5
CSVAGTSGKEETQYF
TGCAGCGTTGCCGGGACTAGCGGGAAGGAAGAGACCCAGTACTTC
>12|.|.|TRBV30|TRBJ2-5
CASRRDTETQYF
TGTGCCTCCCGAAGGGACACAGAGACCCAGTACTTC
>15|.|TRBD2|TRBV6-1|TRBJ2-6
CASSGGGSGANVLTF
TGTGCCAGCAGTGGCGGGGGTTCTGGGGCCAACGTCCTGACTTTC
>14|.|TRBD1|TRBV2|TRBJ1-6
CASKDGTEHSPLHF
TGTGCCAGCAAGGATGGGACAGAGCATTCACCCCTCCACTTT
>13|.|.|TRBV2|TRBJ1-5
CASGGSLNQPQHF
TGTGCCAGCGGGGGGTCCCTCAATCAGCCCCAGCATTTT
>15|.|.|TRBV7-9|TRBJ2-2
CASSLAGPFTGELFF
TGTGCCAGCAGCCTTGCGGGACCCTTCACCGGGGAGCTGTTTTTT
>14|.|.|TRBV4-1|TRBJ2-2
CASSQEGGTGELFF
TGCGCCAGCAGCCAGGAAGGGGGCACCGGGGAGCTGTTTTTT
>14|once|.|TRBV7-6|TRBJ1-2
CASSLDGGEDGYTF
TGTGCCAGCAGCTTAGACGGGGGGGAGGATGGCTACACCTTC
>16|few|TRBD2|TRBV9|TRBJ2-3
CASSVGLAGVSDTQYF
TGTGCCAGCAGCGTAGGACTAGCGGGAGTAAGCGATACGCAGTATTTT
>14|.|TRBD1|TRBV18|TRBJ2-1
CASSPRTGNNEQFF
TGTGCCAGCTCACCACGGACAGGGAACAATGAGCAGTTCTTC
>14|few|.|TRBV11-1|TRBJ1-1
CASSVDRLNTEAFF
TGTGCCAGCAGTGTCGACAGACTGAACACTGAAGCTTTCTTT
>14|few|TRBD2|TRBV10-1|TRBJ2-7
CASSGSGRTYEQYF
TGCGCCAGCAGTGGGAGCGGGAGGACCTACGAGCAGTACTTC
>17|.|TRBD1|TRBV10-3|TRBJ2-7
CAISESLGQAKSYEQYF
TGTGCCATCAGTGAGTCACTCGGACAGGCGAAGTCCTACGAGCAGTACTTC
>18|.|TRBD1|TRBV9|TRBJ2-3
CASSPPPEKTGGLDTQYF
TGTGCCAGCAGCCCACCCCCGGAGAAGACAGGGGGTTTAGATACGCAGTATTTT